The present T cell receptor (beta chain) was sequenced within a study of Ad26.COV2.S vaccination and SARS-CoV-2 variants. This CDR3 is built from 14 residues. Per the germline V gene, CDR1 is DFQATT and CDR2 is SNEGSKA (reference sequence). Trimming stripped 3 bases from V and 0 bases from J, with 9 bases between. The table came from immunoSEQ multiplex PCR; TCRdb's copy has only in-frame clones and leaves some out. The sample has about 680,000 clones; 89% are singletons. Treatment: roughly 20 received Ad26.COV2.S at low or high dose, single or two shots; 5 received placebo; per-sample allocation not given. Sampling was done on day 63 after the first vaccine or placebo injection.

Specimen: peripheral blood, collected in a trial of Ad26.COV2.S vaccine versus placebo. This clonotype originated in a person between 18 and 65 years old who received the Ad26.COV2.S COVID-19 vaccine or a placebo. The chain joins TRBV20-1 to TRBJ2-1; no reliable D call. CDR3 protein: CSASRIYSYNEQFF. Written as DNA, the CDR3 is TGCAGTGCTAGTAGGATCTACTCCTACAATGAGCAGTTCTTC.